This T cell receptor beta chain was found in a study of T cell changes during pregnancy in multiple sclerosis (dated by TCRdb to about 2019). As for the study more broadly: In women with multiple sclerosis, the researchers looked at how the T cell repertoire shifted as pregnancy progressed.

Library preparation used the immunoSEQ multiplex PCR assay. Entries here come from immuneACCESS through TCRdb and include only in-frame sequences with V and J called. Some clones fail to appear in such tables; in the studies checked, an unresolved V gene covers under half of the shortfall, and the cause of the remainder is unknown. The sample table holds tens of thousands of clones, of which about 91% were seen once. The leading ten clones occupy over 0.45% of the sample. Comments on this clone: The antigen this receptor binds is unknown. No base quality values were provided; no much bigger clone lies one nucleotide off.

Including the terminal cysteine and phenylalanine, the CDR3 comprises 13 residues. Here the CDR3 DNA is all that survives: 39 bases in frame from base 1. The germline V end is reduced by 4 bases and the J end by 5 bases; junction bases left unmatched: 4. CDR1 and CDR2 were assigned from the germline V gene (reference sequence) as SGHNT and YYREEE. Sample: CD4+ T cells from peripheral blood mononuclear cells, taken after pregnancy. The sequence was obtained from a female donor with multiple sclerosis, enrolled in a pregnancy study. The chain joins TRBV5-4 to TRBJ1-2; 8 bases in the middle match TRBD1. The encoded CDR3 is CASSQGQGYGYTF. The DNA sequence is given as TGTGCCAGCAGCCAAGGACAGGGTTATGGCTACACCTTC.